These 25 T cell receptor beta chains were sequenced from one sample in a study of read filtering for tumor transcriptome and immune sequencing. This library used 300 to 450 ng RNA and molecular barcoded adaptors spanning alpha/delta and beta/gamma chains. MiXCR was run by TCRdb on the reads, yielding one entry per CDR3 protein. This table holds about 58,000 distinct CDR3 sequences, approximately 13% found once. Sequencing was done on a sample of a population of CD138-negative cells sorted from bone marrow. The receptors derive from a donor at least 40 years old with multiple myeloma.

This clonotype was recorded at least ten times. CDR3 sequence reads: CASSLGFGAGKDDEAFF. The CDR3 coding sequence is TGCGCCAGCAGCTTGGGTTTTGGCGCGGGAAAAGACGACGAAGCTTTCTTT. V is TRBV5-1 and J is TRBJ1-1; D gene ambiguous. Between the trimmed V and J ends, which lost 0 bases and 8 bases, there was a span of 23 bases. The CDR3 totals 17 residues. Germline V CDR1 and CDR2: SGHRS, YFSETQ.

This clonotype was seen more than once but under ten times. This sequence joins TRBV6-2 or TRBV6-3 and TRBJ1-5; 7 positions match TRBD1. CDR1 and CDR2 (germline): MNHEY, SVGEGT. The CDR3 covers 17 residues. With 5 bases clipped from V and 0 bases from J, the junction kept 10 bases outside the gene matches. Written as DNA, the CDR3 is TGTGCCAGCAGTAGACCGACGTGGGACAGTAGCAATCAGCCCCAGCATTTT. Translated, it gives CASSRPTWDSSNQPQHF.

The chain joins TRBV6-1 to TRBJ1-5; possible D gene TRBD1, 5 bases. The CDR3 is made up of 15 amino acids. Germline V CDR1 and CDR2: MNHNS, SASEGT. V was shortened by 6 bases and J by 2 bases, with 14 bases between the two germline ends. CDR3 DNA sequence: TGTGCCAGCAGGCCCTCAGGGCGAGGCAATCAGCCCCAGCATTTT. Its protein is CASRPSGRGNQPQHF.

The chain is built from TRBV4-1 and TRBJ1-3; 11 bases are shared with TRBD1. There are 16 residues in the CDR3. The V gene's germline CDR1 is MGHRA and CDR2 YSYEKL. Trimming took 2 bases from V and 3 from J; bases not matched to a gene: 3. CDR3 protein: CASSQPGTGGGNTIYF. The CDR3 DNA reads TGCGCCAGCAGCCAACCCGGGACAGGGGGTGGAAACACCATATATTTT.

This clonotype was counted ten times or more. V and J are TRBV6-6 and TRBJ2-7, with unresolved D. Germline CDR1 is MNHNY and CDR2 is SVGAGI (reference sequence). The CDR3 is 12 amino acids. The V end lost 8 bases, the J end lost 6 bases, and 14 bases lay between the germline ends. This CDR3 reads CASSTDRTEQYF. The CDR3 DNA is TGTGCCAGCTCAACAGACCGTACCGAGCAGTACTTC.

This clonotype has at least ten counts. One end of the junction does not line up with germline, which may come from a read error. V gene TRBV5-1 combines with J gene TRBJ1-1, with D possibly being TRBD1 (6 bases). CDR3 length equals 14 residues. Germline V CDR1 and CDR2: SGHRS, YFSETQ. The CDR3 DNA reads as TGCGCCAGCAGCTCCGCGGGGGCGAACACTGAAGCTCTCTTT. It is translated as CASSSAGANTEALF. Based on the CDR3 plus reference TRBV5-1 and TRBJ1-1, the full variable domain is KAGVTQTPRYLIKTRGQQVTLSCSPISGHRSVSWYQQTPGQGLQFLFEYFSETQRNKGNFPGRFSGRQFSNSRSEMNVSTLELGDSALYLCASSSAGANTEALFGQGTRLTVV.

The table lists this clonotype with a few counts. This chain links TRBV6-2 or TRBV6-3 with TRBJ1-1; tentatively, D is TRBD1 (6 bases). Per the germline V gene, CDR1 is MNHEY and CDR2 is SVGEGT. Trimming pared 6 bases from V and 0 bases from J, leaving 8 bases between. The CDR3 has 13 amino acids. CDR3 region: CASRWTVNTEAFF. The CDR3 DNA reads TGTGCCAGCAGGTGGACAGTGAACACTGAAGCTTTCTTT.

This clonotype showed up many times. DNA for the CDR3: TGTGCCAGCAGTTCCCCGGGACTAGCGGGGGGCTACGAGCAGTACTTC. Its translation is CASSSPGLAGGYEQYF. This chain links TRBV12-3 or TRBV12-4 with TRBJ2-7, with 15 nucleotides matching TRBD2. The V gene end was trimmed by 4 bases and the J gene end by 3 bases; junction bases not matched to a gene: 4. This CDR3 is 16 amino acids long.

There are a few counts of this clonotype. CDR3 in DNA: TGCAGTGCTTCACGCCAAGAGACCCAGTACTTC. It is translated as CSASRQETQYF. V gene TRBV20-1 combines with J gene TRBJ2-5; D is ambiguous. The CDR3 extends over 11 amino acids. The germline CDR1 and CDR2 sequences are DFQATT and SNEGSKA (reference sequence). V was pared by 5 bases and J by 1 base, with 5 bases between.

This clonotype was detected only a few times. This rearrangement joins TRBV2 to TRBJ2-5; no firm D call. Trimming pared 2 bases from V and 5 bases from J, leaving 9 bases between. The CDR3 has 13 amino acids. CDR1 SNHLY and CDR2 FYNNEI come from the germline V gene. CDR3 amino acids: CASSEYRRETQYF. CDR3 nucleotide sequence: TGTGCCAGCAGTGAATACCGTAGGGAGACCCAGTACTTC.

This clonotype was detected many times. The genes are TRBV5-1 and TRBJ1-1; TRBD1 might be the D (5 bases). The CDR3 has 15 residues. V was shortened by 0 bases and J by 5 bases, with 14 bases between the two germline ends. CDR1 is SGHRS, CDR2 YFSETQ, per germline. In DNA form, the CDR3 reads TGCGCCAGCAGCTTGGCAGGCAGGGTCAGTACTGAAGCTTTCTTT. Translation: CASSLAGRVSTEAFF.

On this clonotype: A much larger clone differs from this one at a single base, so this may be a read error. The chain recombines TRBV11-2 with TRBJ2-3; TRBD2 might be the D (6 bases). This CDR3 region has 14 residues. CDR1 and CDR2 (germline): SGHAT, FQNNGV. Here the CDR3 DNA reads TGTGCCAGCAGCTTGGGACTCAGCACAGATACGCCGTATTTT. It specifies CASSLGLSTDTPYF.

This clonotype has ten or more counts. The chain joins TRBV5-1 to TRBJ2-7; 11 bases agree with TRBD2. The CDR3 is made up of 15 amino acids. V shed 4 bases and J 0 bases; nucleotides not matched to a gene: 3. Germline V gene lookup returns CDR1 SGHRS and CDR2 YFSETQ. The CDR3 loop reads CASSTTSGSSYEQYF. The CDR3 DNA reads as TGCGCCAGCAGCACTACTAGCGGGAGCTCCTACGAGCAGTACTTC.

At least ten counts were recorded for this clonotype. The chain carries TRBV6-6 and TRBJ1-5; perhaps TRBD1 as D (6 bases). The CDR3 has 14 residues. Germline V gives CDR1 MNHNY, CDR2 SVGAGI (reference sequence). Trimming cost V 4 bases and J 4 bases, with 11 bases left between them. The CDR3 loop is CASSSGQFNQPQHF. As DNA, the CDR3 is TGTGCCAGCAGTTCTGGACAGTTTAATCAGCCCCAGCATTTT.

Turning to this clonotype: A single base separates this from a much larger clone, so it may be a read error. This is likely a read error, given that the CDR3 carries no conserved phenylalanine or tryptophan at its end. The DNA is left out, because the CDR3 cannot be placed on it with certainty; the CDR3 is given as TCRdb lists it. The gene calls are TRBV7-9 and TRBJ1-1; the table gives TRBD1 as D, unverified against the DNA. Including both end residues, the CDR3 is 10 amino acids long. CDR1 is SEHNR and CDR2 is FQNEAQ in the germline V gene (reference sequence). The CDR3 loop is CASSPYPSIL.

This clonotype came up many times. The genes are TRBV7-9 and TRBJ1-4, with TRBD1 as a possible D gene (6 bases). Between the trimmed V and J ends, which lost 2 bases and 5 bases, there was a span of 15 bases. This CDR3 has 16 amino acids. The V gene's germline CDR1 is SEHNR and CDR2 FQNEAQ (reference sequence). As DNA, the CDR3 is TGTGCCAGCAGCTTAAGGGTCGGGACACTAAATGAAAAACTGTTTTTT. This encodes CASSLRVGTLNEKLFF.

Comments on this clonotype: A read error may explain this, as a much larger clone is one base away. The genes are TRBV27 and TRBJ2-7, with D possibly being TRBD1 (5 bases). The V gene's germline CDR1 is MNHEY and CDR2 SMNVEV (reference sequence). The CDR3 totals 13 residues. The CDR3 is CANSKIQAYEQYF. Written as DNA, the CDR3 is TGTGCCAACAGTAAAATACAGGCATACGAGCAGTACTTC.

The chain has TRBV6-5 and TRBJ2-4; D may match TRBD1 or TRBD2 (5 bases each). V lost 0 bases and J lost 0, with 15 bases in between. This CDR3 has 18 residues. Germline V gene sequence: CDR1 MNHEY, CDR2 SVGAGI. CDR3 region: CASSYSNGGAVAKNIQYF. CDR3 coding DNA: TGTGCCAGCAGTTACTCGAATGGGGGAGCGGTAGCCAAAAACATTCAGTACTTC.

Ten or more counts support this clonotype. The chain combines TRBV7-3 with TRBJ2-4, with a possible D match to TRBD1 (5 bases). V lost 6 bases and J 5 bases, leaving 14 bases between the germline ends. Germline-derived CDR1 and CDR2 are SGHTA and FQGTGA. The CDR3 is 14 residues long. The CDR3, as DNA: TGTGCCAGCAGTACTGACAGTGACGAAAACATTCAGTACTTC. This translates into CASSTDSDENIQYF.

In this sample, this clonotype turned up many times. Its ends do not fully match the called genes, so a read error is possible. This chain uses TRBV7-9 with TRBJ2-1; 7 nucleotides align to TRBD1. Germline lookup yields CDR1 SEHNR and CDR2 FQNEAQ (reference sequence). This CDR3 has 11 amino acids. The CDR3 nucleotides are TGTGCCAGCAGCTTAGGGGACAGCCGACTCTTC. Protein: CASSLGDSRLF. Full variable domain (rest looked up from reference TRBV7-9 and TRBJ2-1): DTGVSQNPRHKITKRGQNVTFRCDPISEHNRLYWYRQTLGQGPEFLTYFQNEAQLEKSRLLSDRFSAERPKGSFSTLEIQRTEQGDSAMYLCASSLGDSRLFGPGTRLTVL.

The table lists this clonotype with a few counts. The chain's CDR3 is CSVDRGMAGNTIYF. Here the CDR3 DNA reads TGCAGCGTTGATAGAGGGATGGCTGGAAACACCATATATTTT. The J gene is TRBJ1-3, the V gene TRBV29-1; D gene ambiguous. With 3 bases removed from V and 2 bases from J, the gap between germline ends came to 11 bases. This CDR3 has 14 amino acids. Germline CDR1 reads SQVTM; CDR2 reads ANQGSEA. Using reference TRBV29-1 and TRBJ1-3 for the parts outside the CDR3, the full variable domain is SAVISQKPSRDICQRGTSLTIQCQVDSQVTMMFWYRQQPGQSLTLIATANQGSEATYESGFVIDKFPISRPNLTFSTLTVSNMSPEDSSIYLCSVDRGMAGNTIYFGEGSWLTVV.

This chain joins TRBV18 and TRBJ1-5; 7 bases fit TRBD1. The length of the CDR3 is 16 residues. The junction had 7 bases not matched to a gene; V was cut back by 5 bases and J by 0 bases. In germline, CDR1 is KGHSH, CDR2 LQKENI. The DNA for the CDR3 is TGTGCCAGCTCAGCGACAGGGATCTCTAGCAATCAGCCCCAGCATTTT. Translated: CASSATGISSNQPQHF.

To note about this clonotype: This may be a read error, as it is one base from a much larger clone. Here the CDR3 omits its conserved ending phenylalanine or tryptophan, so a read error is the likely source. This sequence joins TRBV5-1 and TRBJ1-5; the D is unclear. V was trimmed by 0 bases and J by 4 bases, leaving 14 bases between them. The CDR3 extends over 16 amino acids. CDR1 is SGHRS, CDR2 YFSETQ, per germline. The CDR3 DNA is TGCGCCAGCAGCTTGGGTGCACTCGAAGGGAATCAGCCCCAGCATTCT. The encoded protein is CASSLGALEGNQPQHS.

This clonotype was seen repeatedly, ten times or more. V gene TRBV5-1 combines with J gene TRBJ2-7; D not resolved. The CDR3 contains 17 residues. Germline CDR1 reads SGHRS; CDR2 reads YFSETQ. V lost 4 bases, J lost 2 bases, and 22 bases lay in between. The CDR3 DNA is TGCGCCAGCAGCGTCGAGACGACTGACCTCATTCCCTACGAGCAGTACTTC. Protein: CASSVETTDLIPYEQYF.

The sample holds many counts of this clonotype. The chain links TRBV7-2 to TRBJ1-5; 10 bases map to TRBD1. Germline assignment: CDR1 SGHTA and CDR2 FQGNSA. V dropped 5 bases and J dropped 5; count of bases not matched to a gene: 6. The CDR3 sequence is 15 residues long. In DNA form, the CDR3 reads TGTGCCAGCAGCCGGGACAGGGGACTCCATCAGCCCCAGCATTTT. Encoded protein: CASSRDRGLHQPQHF.